Described below is a single T cell receptor (beta chain) sequence and its context. The CDR3 length is 15 residues. Trimming removed 0 bases at V and 1 base at J, with 9 bases between. Germline V CDR1 and CDR2: MNHEY, SVGAGI. This record comes from a study of blood T cell repertoires in COVID-19. Study information: Samples taken during acute and convalescent COVID-19 were collected in the United States, Italy and Spain. T cells, B-cell-depleted T cells, or PBMCs supplied cDNA or gDNA.

Per the study methods: Reference gene primer amplification in the assay estimated nucleated cell counts. Clones were read by immunoSEQ multiplex PCR, and TCRdb kept only the in-frame ones, dropping some. Clone size and V and J calls were adopted from that table, with D and trimming inferred from the DNA. The profile shows more than 100,000 clones, about 90% of them singletons. Sequenced material: peripheral blood. This chain connects TRBV6-5 to TRBJ1-1, with D possibly matching TRBD1 (5 bases). The receptor was derived from a man aged 45-65 years with active COVID-19. The CDR3 DNA reads TGTGCCAGCAGTTACTCGCCGGGGGGGAACACTGAAGCTTTCTTT. Its translation: CASSYSPGGNTEAFF.